The present T cell receptor (beta chain) was sequenced within a study of T cell changes during pregnancy in multiple sclerosis. Clones were sequenced by immunoSEQ multiplex PCR, and TCRdb holds only the in-frame ones, with some missing. The sample lists under 15,000 clones; roughly 88% were seen once. The CDR3 spans 15 residues. Trimming cost V 2 bases and J 0 bases, with 9 bases left between them. Germline CDR1 is MRHNA and CDR2 is SNTAGT. Sequences were derived from CD8+ T cells from peripheral blood mononuclear cells, sampled after pregnancy. The chain links TRBV6-4 to TRBJ2-3; no definite D call. This clonotype originated in a female donor in good health, enrolled as a control in a pregnancy study. CDR3 region: CASSDGEASTDTQYF. In nucleotides, the CDR3 is TGTGCCAGCAGTGACGGAGAGGCTAGCACAGATACGCAGTATTTT.